This section outlines one TCR beta chain sequence together with its context. Its antigen is undetermined. The sample comes from a study of cytomegalovirus exposure and HLA in healthy donors. PCR was performed using 60 Vbeta and 13 Jbeta primers. This table comes from immunoSEQ multiplex PCR, and its TCRdb copy is limited to in-frame clones, with some not included. The sample shows 160,000 or so clones, roughly 85% of them seen only once. Findings and limits, study-wide: Published work reported that the classifier diagnosed cytomegalovirus status with high specificity and sensitivity.

This CDR3 comprises 15 residues. J was trimmed by 14 bases and V by 0 bases; bases with no gene match: 14. Germline-derived CDR1 and CDR2 are SGDLS and YYNGEE. This sequence joins TRBV9 and TRBJ2-3, with 8 bases fitting TRBD1. This TCR was sampled from a male donor in good health and CMV-seropositive. Material for sequencing was PBMCs. CDR3 loop: CASSVGAPGTGSRYF. The CDR3 DNA follows: TGTGCCAGCAGCGTAGGGGCCCCCGGGACAGGTAGTAGGTATTTT.